This TCR beta chain was identified during a study of shared clonotypes between healthy human individuals. This clone was counted once. Method: immunoSEQ multiplex PCR; TCRdb's copy keeps in-frame clones and lacks some. This sample carries about 2 million clones, 90% to 95% of them seen once, and the ten largest clones take roughly 0.13%. Splitting the CD4+ cells yielded a CD45RA+ naive subset and a CD45RA-negative memory subset. The CDR3 covers 14 residues. The ends lost 10 bases at V and 3 bases at J; junction bases unmatched: 10. Germline V lookup: CDR1 SGHNT, CDR2 YYREEE (reference sequence). The chain carries TRBV5-4 and TRBJ2-3, with TRBD2 matching 8 bases. This sequence was found in a man between 18 and 29 years old in good health. The sample consisted of naive CD4+ T cells sorted from blood. Documented subset: CD45RA+ positively selected. CDR3 nucleotides: TGTGCCTGGAGGAGCGGGGGCGTTACAGATACGCAGTATTTT. It encodes CAWRSGGVTDTQYF. Based on the CDR3 plus reference TRBV5-4 and TRBJ2-3, the full variable domain is ETGVTQSPTHLIKTRGQQVTLRCSSQSGHNTVSWYQQALGQGPQFIFQYYREEENGRGNFPPRFSGLQFPNYSSELNVNALELDDSALYLCAWRSGGVTDTQYFGPGTRLTVL.